This TCR beta chain came from a study of Tregs in tolerant kidney transplant recipients. General study results and limits: Nucleotide sequences could not be compared across some patients' samples due to primer changes. Few patients were studied, so findings need validation in larger groups. Activated donor B cell expansion appeared to reveal the most relevant donor-specific TCRbeta repertoire.

Comments on this clone: The antigen is unknown. From the germline J gene comes the end of the CDR3, since the read stops 3 residues before it.

Deletions cut 3 bases from V and 5 bases from J, with 14 bases between. The CDR3 consists of 14 residues. Germline CDR1 and CDR2: KGHSH and LQKENI. Unstimulated regulatory T cells (CD4+CD25+CD127-), CD4+CD25- non-regulatory cells, CD4 and CD8 cells were FACS-sorted from thawed PBMCs. Clones were read by immunoSEQ multiplex PCR, and TCRdb kept only the in-frame ones, dropping some. The sample table includes 30,000 to 35,000 clones. This receptor was taken from a human donor who received a combined kidney and bone marrow transplant. The material sequenced was CD8+ T cells from blood, taken before the transplant. The chain carries TRBV18 and TRBJ2-7; D is perhaps TRBD2 (5 bases). The sequenced part of the CDR3 DNA is TGTGCCAGCTCACCGGACCCTAGCCTCCACGAG. It yields the protein CASSPDPSLHE. The full CDR3 sequence reads CASSPDPSLHEQYF.